The rows below give T cell receptor beta chains drawn from one sample of a study of T cell repertoires in cytomegalovirus infection. One entry per CDR3 protein results from TCRdb running MiXCR on the reads. The sample includes more than 95,000 distinct CDR3 sequences, roughly a third seen only once; the top ten take 58%. Their recognized antigens are unknown. The sequencing used CD8+ T cells from cultured PBMCs, collected from culture after CMV antigen stimulation. The receptor source for this set is a human donor in good health (CMV status not recorded). Some clones in this sample may be carry-over from other donors' samples. CDR3s include the opening cysteine and the closing phenylalanine or tryptophan. The D gene is left open where the match is weak. Only part of the rows carry a size: once, few, many, or a class if the clone is expanded.

TRBV29-1	TRBJ2-5	.	TRBD2	CSVEHPSGGKETQYF	TGCAGCGTTGAGCATCCTAGCGGGGGAAAAGAGACCCAGTACTTC
TRBV7-6	TRBJ1-1	.	.	CASTSLGLETEAFF	TGTGCCAGCACCTCCTTGGGTTTAGAGACTGAAGCTTTCTTT
TRBV28	TRBJ1-5	many	.	CASSLRQGNQPQHF	TGTGCCAGCAGTTTACGGCAGGGGAATCAGCCCCAGCATTTT
TRBV4-1	TRBJ2-5	.	.	CASSQYVSSGVETQYF	TGCGCCAGCAGCCAATACGTTTCATCGGGAGTGGAGACCCAGTACTTC
TRBV7-9	TRBJ1-2	.	TRBD1	CASSSRTGEEPRYTF	TGTGCCAGCAGCTCACGGACAGGGGAAGAACCACGCTACACCTTC
TRBV28	TRBJ2-5	.	.	CASSLESLGGPEETQYF	TGTGCCAGCAGTCTAGAATCCTTGGGGGGGCCTGAAGAGACCCAGTACTTC
TRBV10-3	TRBJ2-1	few	TRBD2	CAIRKRLAGNLYNEQFF	TGTGCCATCAGGAAGCGACTAGCGGGGAATCTATACAATGAGCAGTTCTTC
TRBV27	TRBJ2-7	few	.	CASSLEPGLDLNEQYF	TGTGCCAGCAGTCTCGAACCGGGCCTGGACTTGAACGAGCAGTACTTC
TRBV7-9	TRBJ2-1	.	.	CASSLPLARNNEQFF	TGTGCCAGCAGCTTACCCCTAGCGCGAAACAATGAGCAGTTCTTC
TRBV28	TRBJ1-3	.	.	CASSFMGPRRPSSGNTIYF	TGTGCCAGCAGTTTCATGGGACCCAGAAGACCTAGCTCTGGAAACACCATATATTTT
TRBV6-2/TRBV6-3	TRBJ1-1	.	.	CASSSPANTEAFF	TGTGCCAGCAGTTCACCTGCGAACACTGAAGCTTTCTTT
TRBV6-5	TRBJ1-1	few	.	CASSYEPMNTEAFF	TGTGCCAGCAGTTACGAGCCTATGAACACTGAAGCTTTCTTT
TRBV5-1	TRBJ2-5	many	.	CASRPGDYLETQYF	TGCGCCAGCAGACCGGGGGATTATCTGGAGACCCAGTACTTC
TRBV7-2	TRBJ2-2	.	.	CAIPVVTGELFF	TGTGCCATCCCCGTCGTTACCGGGGAGCTGTTTTTT
TRBV7-3	TRBJ1-1	.	.	CASSLFGSSTEAFF	TGTGCCAGCAGCTTATTCGGATCTAGCACTGAAGCTTTCTTT
TRBV6-6	TRBJ2-1	few	.	CASSYSNYESEQFF	TGTGCCAGCAGTTACTCGAATTACGAGAGTGAGCAGTTCTTC
TRBV4-2	TRBJ2-2	few	TRBD2	CASSLTSGGVAGELFF	TGTGCCAGCAGCCTCACTAGCGGGGGGGTCGCCGGGGAGCTGTTTTTT
TRBV3-1	TRBJ1-4	.	.	CASSQDSGRINEKLFF	TGTGCCAGCAGCCAAGATTCCGGACGGATTAATGAAAAACTGTTTTTT
TRBV11-2	TRBJ2-7	few	TRBD1	CASSDIGGVSYEQYF	TGTGCCAGCAGCGACATAGGGGGCGTCTCCTACGAGCAGTACTTC
TRBV7-2	TRBJ2-1	.	.	CASSFDRNDEQFF	TGTGCCAGCAGCTTCGACAGGAACGATGAGCAGTTCTTC
TRBV19	TRBJ2-1	.	.	CASSLLGESGDEQFF	TGTGCCAGTAGTCTCCTCGGGGAGTCTGGGGATGAGCAGTTCTTC
TRBV4-1	TRBJ2-3	few	.	CASSQVPINTQYF	TGCGCCAGCAGCCAAGTGCCTATTAATACGCAGTATTTT
TRBV12-3/TRBV12-4	TRBJ1-5	few	.	CASSPPGLGNQPQHF	TGTGCCAGCAGTCCCCCGGGACTGGGCAATCAGCCCCAGCATTTT
TRBV10-3	TRBJ1-6	.	.	CAISEGSRSYNSPLHF	TGTGCCATCAGTGAAGGCAGCCGGTCCTATAATTCACCCCTCCACTTT
TRBV20-1	TRBJ1-1	.	TRBD1	CSADSDRANTEAFF	TGCAGTGCAGACTCAGACAGGGCCAACACTGAAGCTTTCTTT
TRBV7-2	TRBJ2-7	.	.	CASSSLRAPEQYF	TGTGCCAGCAGCTCCCTGAGGGCGCCCGAGCAGTACTTC
TRBV5-6	TRBJ2-1	.	TRBD1	CASSLQGAHNEQFF	TGTGCCAGCAGCTTACAGGGGGCCCACAATGAGCAGTTCTTC
TRBV19	TRBJ2-7	.	.	CASSNVGHSYEQYF	TGTGCCAGTAGTAACGTTGGACACAGCTACGAGCAGTACTTC
TRBV15	TRBJ2-7	.	.	CATSRSHRFYEQYF	TGTGCCACCAGCAGAAGCCACAGATTCTACGAGCAGTACTTC
TRBV7-2	TRBJ1-1	.	.	CASSLEVFTGARNTEAFF	TGTGCCAGCAGCTTAGAAGTATTCACAGGCGCTCGGAACACTGAAGCTTTCTTT
TRBV28	TRBJ1-5	.	.	CASSYGDMRNQPQHF	TGTGCCAGCAGCTACGGCGATATGCGCAATCAGCCCCAGCATTTT